Below, one T cell receptor (beta chain) is given with its context. Researchers prepared the TCRbeta library using unique molecular identifiers, the study reports. TCRdb reprocessed the PCR reads via MiXCR and lists one record per CDR3 protein. The data hold 260,000 or so distinct CDR3 sequences, with around 12% observed a single time. This sample is part of a study of T-cell reconstitution after alpha-beta-depleted transplantation in children. The V gene's germline CDR1 is DFQATT and CDR2 SNEGSKA (reference sequence). CDR3 length: 17 residues. V was pared by 1 base and J by 3 bases, with 21 bases between.

The sequenced sample was PBMCs from the stem cell graft donor, obtained from the stem cell graft. The chain combines TRBV20-1 with TRBJ1-1; D may be TRBD1 (6 bases). This TCR came from a human donor who donated a stem cell graft to a child with acute lymphoblastic leukemia. The CDR3 protein is CSARGAGTNKRDTEAFF. The CDR3 DNA follows: TGCAGTGCTAGAGGCGCCGGGACAAATAAACGGGACACTGAAGCTTTCTTT.